This T cell receptor beta chain appears in the sequencing data of a study of CD8 T cells in ankylosing spondylitis. One entry per CDR3 protein results from TCRdb running MiXCR on the 5' RACE reads. The repertoire consists of roughly 240,000 distinct CDR3 sequences, with under 35% occurring once and the leading ten covering around 4.2%. The germline gives CDR1 DFQATT, CDR2 SNEGSKA (reference sequence). V shed 0 bases and J 8 bases; nucleotides not matched to a gene: 4. CDR3 length: 14 residues. The chain links TRBV20-1 to TRBJ2-3, with 11 bases matching TRBD2. The source is a male donor with ankylosing spondylitis or in good health (not recorded which). The sample consisted of blood, either unsorted or a sorted T cell fraction (not recorded which). The CDR3: CSARDSGGAGTQYF. The CDR3 coding sequence is TGCAGTGCTAGAGATAGCGGGGGGGCGGGTACGCAGTATTTT.